This T cell receptor beta chain is drawn from a study of cytomegalovirus exposure and HLA in healthy donors. Study-wide findings and caveats: One variant, a missense change in DCLRE1C, was linked in a later analysis to TCR beta V- and J-gene trimming.

Unmatched junction bases numbered 5, after V lost 1 base and J lost 0 bases. The CDR3 length is 17 residues. Germline V gene data show CDR1 as MDHEN and CDR2 as SYDVKM. This clone was picked up a small number of times. Its antigen is unknown. Primers included in the PCR were 60 Vbeta and 13 Jbeta primers. Sequencing was performed with immunoSEQ multiplex PCR; in TCRdb, only in-frame clones are kept and a portion is missing. Found here are about 120,000 clones, about 60% of them singletons; the top ten hold more than 8.5%. The sequenced sample consisted of PBMCs. The TCR originated in a man aged 40-49 years in good health and CMV-seropositive. The chain joins TRBV28 to TRBJ2-1, with 8 bases identical to TRBD1. The CDR3 nucleotides read TGTGCCAGCAGTTTATCAGGGGGCTTTAGCTCCTACAATGAGCAGTTCTTC. Its translation is CASSLSGGFSSYNEQFF.